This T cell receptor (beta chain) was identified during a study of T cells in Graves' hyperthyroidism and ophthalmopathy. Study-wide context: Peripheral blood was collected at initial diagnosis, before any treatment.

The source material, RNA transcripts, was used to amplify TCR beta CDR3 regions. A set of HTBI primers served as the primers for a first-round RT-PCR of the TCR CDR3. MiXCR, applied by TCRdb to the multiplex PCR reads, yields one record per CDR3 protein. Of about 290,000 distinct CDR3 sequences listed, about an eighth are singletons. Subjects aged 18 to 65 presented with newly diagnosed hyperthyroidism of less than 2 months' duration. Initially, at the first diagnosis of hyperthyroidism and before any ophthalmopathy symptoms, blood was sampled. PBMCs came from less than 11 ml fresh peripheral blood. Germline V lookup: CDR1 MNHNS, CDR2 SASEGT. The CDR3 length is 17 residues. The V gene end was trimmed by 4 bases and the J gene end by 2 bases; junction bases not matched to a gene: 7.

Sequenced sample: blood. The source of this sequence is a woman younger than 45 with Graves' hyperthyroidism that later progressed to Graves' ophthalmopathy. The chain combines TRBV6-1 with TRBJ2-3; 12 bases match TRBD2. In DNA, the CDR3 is TGTGCCAGCAGTGGGACTAGCGGGACGAAATACACAGATACGCAGTATTTT. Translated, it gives CASSGTSGTKYTDTQYF.